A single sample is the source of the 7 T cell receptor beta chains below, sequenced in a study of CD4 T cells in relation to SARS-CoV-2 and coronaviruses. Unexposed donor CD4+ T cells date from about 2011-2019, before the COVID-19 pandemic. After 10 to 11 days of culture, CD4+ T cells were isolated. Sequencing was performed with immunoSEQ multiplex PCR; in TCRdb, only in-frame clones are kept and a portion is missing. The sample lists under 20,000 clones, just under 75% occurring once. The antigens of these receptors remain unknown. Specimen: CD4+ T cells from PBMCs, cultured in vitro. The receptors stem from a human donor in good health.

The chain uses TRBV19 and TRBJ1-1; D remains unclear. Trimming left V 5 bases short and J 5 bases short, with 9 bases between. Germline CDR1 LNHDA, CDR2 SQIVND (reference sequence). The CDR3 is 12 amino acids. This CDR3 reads CASSFRATEAFF. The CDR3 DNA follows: TGTGCCAGTAGTTTCCGGGCTACTGAAGCTTTCTTT.

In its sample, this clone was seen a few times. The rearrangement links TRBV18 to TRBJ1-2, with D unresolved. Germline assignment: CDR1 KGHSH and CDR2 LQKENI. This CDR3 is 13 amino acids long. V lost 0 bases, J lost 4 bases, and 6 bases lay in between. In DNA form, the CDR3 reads TGTGCCAGCTCACCACCCACAAGCTATGGCTACACCTTC. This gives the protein CASSPPTSYGYTF.

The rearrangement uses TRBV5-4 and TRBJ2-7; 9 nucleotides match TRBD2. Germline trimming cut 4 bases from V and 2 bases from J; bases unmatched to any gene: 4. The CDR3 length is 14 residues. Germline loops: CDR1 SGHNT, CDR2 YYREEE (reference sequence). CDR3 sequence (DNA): TGTGCCAGCAGCCGCGGACTAGCGACCTACGAGCAGTACTTC. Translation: CASSRGLATYEQYF.

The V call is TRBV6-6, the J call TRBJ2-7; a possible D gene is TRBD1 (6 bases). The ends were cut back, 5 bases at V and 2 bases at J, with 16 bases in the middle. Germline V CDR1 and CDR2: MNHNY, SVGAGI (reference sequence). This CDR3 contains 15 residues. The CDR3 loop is CASSGADRYPYEQYF. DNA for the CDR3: TGTGCCAGCAGTGGGGCCGACAGGTACCCCTACGAGCAGTACTTC.

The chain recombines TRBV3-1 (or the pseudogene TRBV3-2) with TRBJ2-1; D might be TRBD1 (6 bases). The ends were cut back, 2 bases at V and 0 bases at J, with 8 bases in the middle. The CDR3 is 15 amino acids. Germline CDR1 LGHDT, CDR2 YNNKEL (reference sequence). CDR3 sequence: CASSQQGFSYNEQFF. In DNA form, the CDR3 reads TGTGCCAGCAGCCAACAGGGGTTCTCCTACAATGAGCAGTTCTTC.

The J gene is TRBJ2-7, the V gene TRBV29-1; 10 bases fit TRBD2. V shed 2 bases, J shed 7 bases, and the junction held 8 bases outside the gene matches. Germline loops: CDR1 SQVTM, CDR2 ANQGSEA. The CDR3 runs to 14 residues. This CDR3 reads CSVEPPPLAGEQYF. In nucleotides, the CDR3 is TGCAGCGTTGAACCCCCCCCACTAGCGGGGGAGCAGTACTTC.

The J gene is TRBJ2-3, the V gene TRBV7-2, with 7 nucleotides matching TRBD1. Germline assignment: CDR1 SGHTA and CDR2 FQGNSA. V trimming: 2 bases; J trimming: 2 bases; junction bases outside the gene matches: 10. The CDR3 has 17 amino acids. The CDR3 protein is CASSLRQGRGYTDTQYF. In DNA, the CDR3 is TGTGCCAGCAGCTTACGACAGGGTCGGGGTTACACAGATACGCAGTATTTT.